The sample holds a few counts of the clone carrying this T cell receptor (beta chain). What it recognizes is unknown. Sequencing was performed with immunoSEQ multiplex PCR; in TCRdb, only in-frame clones are kept and a portion is missing. In the table there are 11,000 or so clones, 65% to 80% of which are singletons. The sample belongs to a study of graft-versus-host responses after intestinal transplantation. The wider study: Transplant recipients had multivisceral, liver-intestinal, or isolated intestinal grafts. Among the recipients, all got anti-thymocyte globulin induction and then tacrolimus and steroids for around 3 years. Whole-study results and caveats: Those patients showing graft-donor T cell macrochimerism displayed high graft-versus-host to host-versus-graft clonal ratios in allografts. The highest levels of circulating GvH clones went along with early declines in HvG clones after transplant.

Trimming left V 3 bases short and J 1 base short, with 6 bases between. This CDR3 is 14 amino acids long. Germline values: CDR1 MRHNA, CDR2 SNTAGT. Sequenced material: PBMCs, taken around 490 days after intestinal transplant. The V and J genes are TRBV6-4 and TRBJ2-2, with D tentatively TRBD2 (5 bases). The sequence was collected from a human patient who received an intestinal transplant, so some T cells may come from the graft donor. The CDR3 sequence: CASSDRENTGELFF. CDR3 DNA sequence: TGTGCCAGCAGTGATCGGGAGAACACCGGGGAGCTGTTTTTT.